The clone carrying this T cell receptor beta chain has a count of ten or more. Its antigen is as yet unknown. This CDR3 has 14 residues. Per germline, CDR1 LGHNA and CDR2 YSLEER. V lost 0 bases to trimming and J lost 10 bases, with 12 bases between them. This entry is derived from a study of CD8 T cells in ankylosing spondylitis. The study's findings and limits: There was reportedly significant enrichment of clones that were disease-linked in matched ankylosing spondylitis synovial fluid. Blood of patients with ankylosing spondylitis appeared to be characterized by a TCR beta motif of eight highly homologous variants.

Construction of TCR beta libraries was performed using quantitative 5'-RACE with molecular barcodes. TCRdb re-called the 5' RACE reads through MiXCR, storing one row per CDR3 protein. The repertoire holds some 220,000 distinct CDR3 sequences, 8% to 10% seen once, with roughly 4.9% in the top ten. The sample was blood, either unsorted or a sorted T cell fraction (not recorded which). The V call is TRBV4-3, the J call TRBJ1-4, with no clear D. This clonotype originated in a female donor with ankylosing spondylitis or in good health (not recorded which). CDR3 region: CASSQDSRMGKLFF. The DNA of the CDR3 is TGCGCCAGCAGCCAAGATTCCAGGATGGGAAAACTGTTTTTT.